This is a list of T cell receptor beta chains from one sample in a study of long-term antiretroviral therapy in people with HIV. Clones were sequenced by immunoSEQ multiplex PCR, and TCRdb holds only the in-frame ones, with some missing. Of 15,000 to 20,000 clones listed, approximately 88% are singletons. This specimen consisted of unsorted PBMCs, obtained 0.9 years after starting antiretroviral therapy. Receptors originate from a man younger than 35 with HIV. Each CDR3 is given with its conserved first and last residue. Each record gives: V gene, D gene, J gene, clone size, CDR3 DNA, CDR3 protein. D genes are given only for firm matches. Size values are once, few and many counts, or a class for expanded clones, and some rows have none.

>TRBV5-1|-|TRBJ1-4|-
TGCGCCAGCAGCTCATACGGACGGCTCGCAACTAATGAAAAACTGTTTTTT
CASSSYGRLATNEKLFF
>TRBV28|-|TRBJ1-6|-
TGTGCCAGCGGTCAAGAACTCCGATTGAGCTCCTATAATTCACCCCTCCACTTT
CASGQELRLSSYNSPLHF
>TRBV9|TRBD2|TRBJ2-3|-
TGTGCCAGCAGCGCTTCGACTAGCGGGTTT
CASSASTSGF
>TRBV6-1|-|TRBJ2-3|-
TGTGCCAGCAGTGAAGCGCTGACCCCCGGGGGCCCAGATACGCAGTATTTT
CASSEALTPGGPDTQYF
>TRBV28|-|TRBJ1-6|-
TGTGCCAGCAACGGCGGGGGGGGGATCAATTCACCCCTCCACTTT
CASNGGGGINSPLHF
>TRBV2|-|TRBJ2-5|-
TGTGCCAGCAGAGGGGACCAAGAGACCCAGTACTTC
CASRGDQETQYF
>TRBV4-2|TRBD2|TRBJ2-3|-
TGTGCCAGCAGCCAAGGCGGGGGGGCCACCGATACGCAGTATTTT
CASSQGGGATDTQYF
>TRBV7-9|-|TRBJ1-2|few
TGTGCCAGCAGCCGGGGGCCACCTCAAGGGGCCTCCTATGGCTACACCTTC
CASSRGPPQGASYGYTF
>TRBV2|-|TRBJ1-5|-
TGTGCCAGCGGGGGAGACAGATATCAGCCCCAGCATTTT
CASGGDRYQPQHF
>TRBV29-1|TRBD1|TRBJ2-2|-
TGCAGCGTTGAAGATCGCGGGACAGGGGTTTCTCCCGGGGAGCTGTTTTTT
CSVEDRGTGVSPGELFF
>TRBV7-9|-|TRBJ2-6|-
TGTGCCAGCTTCCCGGGACACACCTCTGGGGCCAACGTCCTGACTTTC
CASFPGHTSGANVLTF
>TRBV4-2|-|TRBJ2-1|-
TGTGCCAGCAGCCAAGGGGGGAAAAATGAGCAGTTCTTC
CASSQGGKNEQFF
>TRBV10-1|-|TRBJ1-1|-
TGCGCCAGCAGTGACGGGACGGCGAACACTGAAGCTTTCTTT
CASSDGTANTEAFF
>TRBV29-1|TRBD1|TRBJ2-6|-
TGCAGCGTCGAGACAGGGTACCCCTCTGGGGCCAACGTCCTGACTTTC
CSVETGYPSGANVLTF
>TRBV10-3|TRBD1|TRBJ1-1|-
TGTGCCATCAGTCCTTGGACAGGGCCGAACACTGAAGCTTTCTTT
CAISPWTGPNTEAFF
>TRBV7-3|TRBD1|TRBJ1-1|-
TGTGCCAGCAGCCCGACGAGCTCAGGGGGCGAAGCTTTCTTT
CASSPTSSGGEAFF
>TRBV10-3|TRBD1|TRBJ1-2|-
TGTGCCATCAGCACCGGGACAGGTTACTATGGCTACACCTTC
CAISTGTGYYGYTF
>TRBV29-1|-|TRBJ2-3|-
TGCAGCGTTGAAGATACAACAGATACGCAGTATTTT
CSVEDTTDTQYF